The 19 T cell receptor beta chains presented below share a single source sample, sequenced in a study of OX40 agonist ivuxolimab in advanced cancers. Libraries were made using the immunoSEQ multiplex PCR assay. Not all clones reach the TCRdb copy of this immuneACCESS table, which keeps in-frame sequences only. Checked studies attribute under half of the gap to unresolved V genes and leave the rest unexplained. The sample table lists tens of thousands of clones, 75% to 95% of them with a count of one. The ten largest clones take up more than 5.5% of the sample. The source was CD4+ or CD8+ T cells sorted from blood, collected in a trial of the OX40 agonist ivuxolimab. The receptors shown here come from an adult with an advanced solid tumor such as melanoma, head and neck, liver or kidney cancer.

The rearrangement uses TRBV10-3 and TRBJ2-3, with 12 bases lining up with TRBD2. The CDR3 is 17 amino acids. V shed 8 bases and J 8 bases; nucleotides not matched to a gene: 17. Germline V gene data show CDR1 as ENHRY and CDR2 as SYGVKD. CDR3 residues: CAIQGGGPGLAGLTQYF. The CDR3 DNA reads as TGTGCCATCCAGGGAGGAGGTCCGGGACTAGCGGGTCTTACGCAGTATTTT.

The V and J genes are TRBV5-4 and TRBJ1-1; 7 bases map to TRBD1. Germline-derived CDR1 and CDR2 are SGHNT and YYREEE (reference sequence). V shed 4 bases, J shed 7 bases, and the junction held 7 bases outside the gene matches. This CDR3 has 13 amino acids. CDR3 DNA: TGTGCCAGCAGCCCCGGACAGGAGATTGAAGCTTTCTTT. This codes for CASSPGQEIEAFF.

V is TRBV19 and J is TRBJ1-2; 7 bases are a match to TRBD1. Germline V gene data show CDR1 as LNHDA and CDR2 as SQIVND (reference sequence). V lost 3 bases, J lost 11 bases, and 6 bases stayed unmatched. This CDR3 has 12 residues. CDR3 amino acids: CASSIRQGSYTF. The CDR3 DNA reads as TGTGCCAGTAGTATCCGACAGGGAAGTTACACCTTC.

V and J are TRBV5-8 and TRBJ1-2; 7 positions agree with TRBD1. Looked up from germline, CDR1 is SGHTS and CDR2 is YDEGEE. The CDR3 spans 14 residues. The J segment lost 2 bases and the V segment lost 4 bases, leaving 5 bases of the junction unmatched. The CDR3 is CASSPGGQNYGYTF. Written as DNA, the CDR3 is TGTGCCAGCAGCCCAGGGGGACAGAACTATGGCTACACCTTC.

This clone has a handful of counts. This chain uses TRBV20-1 with TRBJ2-7; 7 bases align to TRBD1. CDR1 is DFQATT and CDR2 is SNEGSKA in the germline V gene (reference sequence). After removal of 4 bases from V and 6 bases from J, the junction contained 3 bases not matched to a gene. The CDR3 is 11 amino acids. This chain's CDR3 is CSAKTGSEQYF. The CDR3 nucleotides are TGCAGTGCTAAGACAGGGAGCGAGCAGTACTTC.

The chain couples TRBV19 to TRBJ2-1; 7 nucleotides match TRBD1. CDR3 size: 17 residues. Germline values: CDR1 LNHDA, CDR2 SQIVND (reference sequence). Trimming took 3 bases from V and 1 from J; bases not matched to a gene: 9. CDR3 in amino acids: CASSIPPRGQSYNEQFF. The CDR3 DNA reads TGTGCCAGTAGTATCCCCCCTAGGGGGCAGTCCTACAATGAGCAGTTCTTC.

The rearrangement joins TRBV6-1 to TRBJ2-1; D ambiguous. Per the germline V gene, CDR1 is MNHNS and CDR2 is SASEGT. This CDR3 comprises 17 residues. Trimming pared 2 bases from V and 2 bases from J, leaving 16 bases between. CDR3 residues: CASSESALGLPYNEQFF. The CDR3 nucleotides are TGTGCCAGCAGTGAATCGGCTCTAGGCCTACCCTACAATGAGCAGTTCTTC.

The chain employs TRBV29-1 and TRBJ1-1, with D perhaps TRBD1 (5 bases). Germline assignment: CDR1 SQVTM and CDR2 ANQGSEA. Trimming took 4 bases from V and 7 from J, leaving 10 bases between them. There are 11 residues in the CDR3. The CDR3: CSVAPGLEAFF. Written as DNA, the CDR3 is TGCAGCGTTGCCCCGGGACTTGAAGCTTTCTTT.

The gene calls are TRBV21-1 and TRBJ2-7; the table's D call of TRBD2 was not tested on the DNA. TRBV21-1 is a known pseudogene. This CDR3 is built from 14 residues. CDR3: CASSKSGGAYEQYF. DNA of the CDR3: TGTGCCAGCAGCAAAAGCGGGGGGGCCTACGAGCAGTACTTC.

The chain carries TRBV28 and TRBJ2-1; TRBD2 agrees at 10 bases. V shed 5 bases and J 9 bases; nucleotides not matched to a gene: 13. The CDR3 length is 16 residues. CDR1 MDHEN and CDR2 SYDVKM come from the germline V gene. The CDR3: CASSDLDSGRSSEQFF. The DNA for the CDR3 is TGTGCCAGCAGTGATCTCGATAGCGGGAGGTCGAGTGAGCAGTTCTTC.

The chain uses TRBV28 and TRBJ2-5, with 10 nucleotides matching TRBD2. V lost 2 bases, J lost 4 bases, and 10 bases stayed unmatched. This CDR3 spans 17 amino acids. Germline loops: CDR1 MDHEN, CDR2 SYDVKM. This chain's CDR3 is CASSLGSGRPLSETQYF. DNA for the CDR3: TGTGCCAGCAGTTTAGGTAGCGGGAGGCCCCTATCAGAGACCCAGTACTTC.

The V gene is TRBV7-2, the J gene TRBJ2-1, with D possibly TRBD1 on 6 matching bases. In germline, CDR1 is SGHTA, CDR2 FQGNSA. Trimming removed 1 base from V and 9 bases from J, with 13 bases in between. The CDR3 runs 14 residues. CDR3 nucleotide sequence: TGTGCCAGCAGCTTAGACGTGGGGGCTGTTGAGCAGTTCTTC. Translation: CASSLDVGAVEQFF.

A word on this clone: Mismatch with germline at one junction end may stem from a read error. This chain links TRBV7-7 with TRBJ2-2; unclear D gene. The CDR3 sequence is 14 residues long. Germline V gene sequence: CDR1 SSHAT, CDR2 FNYEAQ (reference sequence). DNA of the CDR3: TGTGCTAGCACCGAGATGTCGGGTTCCGGGGAGCTGTTTTTT. Protein: CASTEMSGSGELFF.

The V call is TRBV19, the J call TRBJ1-1, with D maybe TRBD1 (5 bases). V was trimmed by 6 bases and J by 0 bases, leaving 14 bases between them. This CDR3 spans 15 amino acids. Germline lookup yields CDR1 LNHDA and CDR2 SQIVND (reference sequence). For the CDR3, the DNA is TGTGCCAGTAGGATTGGGACGAGGATGAACACTGAAGCTTTCTTT. This encodes CASRIGTRMNTEAFF.

J is TRBJ2-7 and V is TRBV5-4; D is ambiguous. Trimming took off 4 bases at V and 7 bases at J, with 9 bases between the two ends. Germline V gene sequence: CDR1 SGHNT, CDR2 YYREEE (reference sequence). The CDR3 sequence is 11 residues long. CDR3 loop: CASSLGREQYF. The CDR3 coding sequence is TGTGCCAGCAGCCTGGGAAGGGAGCAGTACTTC.

The genes are TRBV28 and TRBJ1-4; the D is unclear. The length of the CDR3 is 14 residues. V was cut by 5 bases and J by 7 bases, with 14 bases left in between. CDR1 and CDR2 (germline): MDHEN, SYDVKM. The CDR3 region is CASSSGQSPEKLFF. The DNA for the CDR3 is TGTGCCAGCAGTAGCGGGCAGTCCCCTGAAAAACTGTTTTTT. The full variable domain, its missing parts supplied by reference TRBV28 and TRBJ1-4, is DVKVTQSSRYLVKRTGEKVFLECVQDMDHENMFWYRQDPGLGLRLIYFSYDVKMKEKGDIPEGYSVSREKKERFSLILESASTNQTSMYLCASSSGQSPEKLFFGSGTQLSVL.

This chain joins TRBV30 and TRBJ1-1; a possible D gene is TRBD1 (5 bases). The germline V gene encodes CDR1 GTSNPN and CDR2 SVGIG (reference sequence). The V gene lost 0 bases and the J gene lost 0 bases, with 11 bases spanning the gap. There are 15 residues in the CDR3. The CDR3 spells CAWSVGARVNTEAFF. CDR3 nucleotides: TGTGCCTGGAGTGTAGGGGCCAGGGTGAACACTGAAGCTTTCTTT.

The table lists this clone with a few counts. This sequence joins TRBV15 and TRBJ1-1; no clear D. From germline, CDR1 is LNHNV and CDR2 YYDKDF (reference sequence). CDR3 length equals 13 residues. V was shortened by 4 bases and J by 7 bases, with 13 bases between the two germline ends. The CDR3 protein is CATSKSEAGEAFF. DNA of the CDR3: TGTGCCACCAGCAAAAGTGAGGCGGGTGAAGCTTTCTTT.

This clone appeared a few times. The chain carries TRBV7-6 and TRBJ2-7; D uncertain. The CDR3 consists of 13 residues. V lost 5 bases and J 8 bases, leaving 16 bases between the germline ends. Per germline, CDR1 SGHVS and CDR2 FNYEAQ. The CDR3, as DNA: TGTGCCAGCAGCAACGGGTATCTCGAGAAGCAGTACTTC. It is translated as CASSNGYLEKQYF.